The clone carrying this T cell receptor (beta chain) showed up just a few times. CDR3 length: 15 amino acids. V lost 2 bases to trimming and J lost 3 bases; unmatched junction nucleotides: 6. Germline lookup yields CDR1 MDHEN and CDR2 SYDVKM. These data come from a study of identical twins. In TCRdb, the 5' RACE reads were re-called with MiXCR into one record per CDR3 protein. Of around 530,000 distinct CDR3 sequences in the sample, about 15% were seen once. The sample was also reused in another study, on yellow fever vaccine responses in identical twins.

Sequencing used CD4+ T cells sorted from blood. The clonotype comes from a woman younger than 35 in good health. The chain combines TRBV28 with TRBJ2-5; 7 bases are a match to TRBD1. In nucleotides, the CDR3 is TGTGCCAGCAGTTTAAGGGGGCCACGGAAAGAGACCCAGTACTTC. Amino acids: CASSLRGPRKETQYF.